These 19 T cell receptor beta chains share one sample of origin, sequenced in a study of blood T cell repertoires in COVID-19 (dated by TCRdb to about 2020). Libraries came from the immunoSEQ multiplex PCR assay. In its TCRdb copy, this immuneACCESS table keeps in-frame sequences only and misses some clones. Where compared with another copy, unresolved V genes explain less than half of these, and the others have no known cause. A total of about 440,000 clones appear in this sample, 88% of them only once. The ten largest clones add up to roughly 13% of the sample. Sequencing input: peripheral blood. These receptors all stem from a woman aged 50 to 65 with COVID-19, enrolled during active disease.

This chain uses TRBV5-8 with TRBJ1-5; possible D gene TRBD1, 6 bases. Germline CDR1 is SGHTS and CDR2 is YDEGEE. Trimming removed 1 base from V and 1 base from J, with 12 bases in between. The CDR3 loop spans 16 amino acids. The CDR3 DNA follows: TGTGCCAGCAGCTTGTGGGACACCATAAGCAATCAGCCCCAGCATTTT. It specifies CASSLWDTISNQPQHF.

The chain's CDR3 is CAISTTGADQPQHF. The CDR3 region has the DNA TGTGCCATCAGTACGACAGGGGCTGATCAGCCCCAGCATTTT. This chain connects TRBV10-3 to TRBJ1-5; the match to TRBD1 covers 8 bases. CDR3 length: 14 residues. Germline CDR1 and CDR2: ENHRY and SYGVKD. Trimming removed 5 bases from V and 5 bases from J; junction bases left unmatched: 5.

The chain uses TRBV7-9 and TRBJ1-1, with unresolved D. This CDR3 contains 13 residues. CDR1 and CDR2 (germline): SEHNR, FQNEAQ (reference sequence). With 5 bases removed from V and 6 bases from J, the gap between germline ends came to 13 bases. The CDR3 loop is CASSLSASSEAFF. As DNA, the CDR3 is TGTGCCAGCAGCCTATCAGCGTCTTCTGAAGCTTTCTTT.

The chain uses TRBV18 and TRBJ2-5, with D uncertain. This CDR3 is built from 14 residues. CDR1 is KGHSH, CDR2 LQKENI, per germline. The ends were cut back, 6 bases at V and 4 bases at J, with 15 bases in the middle. The CDR3 bases are TGTGCCAGCTCCCCTGATGCTACCGGAGAGACCCAGTACTTC. Its protein is CASSPDATGETQYF.

The V call is TRBV13, the J call TRBJ2-7, with TRBD2 matching over 7 bases. This CDR3 has 13 residues. Germline CDR1 PRHDT, CDR2 FYEKMQ (reference sequence). V lost 3 bases, J lost 2 bases, and 1 base stayed unmatched. CDR3 in amino acids: CASSFAGAYEQYF. The DNA of the CDR3 is TGTGCCAGCAGCTTTGCGGGGGCCTACGAGCAGTACTTC.

The V gene is TRBV2, the J gene TRBJ1-2; D unresolved. Germline-derived CDR1 and CDR2 are SNHLY and FYNNEI. CDR3 size: 14 residues. Trimming shortened V by 1 base and J by 0 bases, and 6 bases separated the two germline ends. CDR3 sequence reads: CASSEGQANYGYTF. The CDR3 DNA is TGTGCCAGCAGTGAAGGCCAGGCTAACTATGGCTACACCTTC.

The chain is built from TRBV5-4 and TRBJ2-3; weak D call: TRBD1 (5 bases). This CDR3 contains 15 residues. Trimming stripped 3 bases from V and 3 bases from J, with 14 bases between. Germline CDR1 reads SGHNT; CDR2 reads YYREEE (reference sequence). Here the CDR3 DNA reads TGTGCCAGCAGCTGGGGCAGGGTGAGAACAGATACGCAGTATTTT. This encodes CASSWGRVRTDTQYF.

The chain links TRBV25-1 to TRBJ1-5; 10 bases map to TRBD1. With 4 bases clipped from V and 6 bases from J, the junction kept 3 bases outside the gene matches. CDR3 length: 14 residues. Germline CDR1 reads MGHDK; CDR2 reads SYGVNS. The CDR3 loop is CASSGQGASQPQHF. DNA for the CDR3: TGTGCCAGCAGTGGACAGGGGGCGAGTCAGCCCCAGCATTTT.

In its sample, this clone was seen once. This chain links TRBV19 with TRBJ1-1, with unresolved D. The CDR3 is 14 residues long. CDR1 LNHDA and CDR2 SQIVND come from the germline V gene (reference sequence). Between the trimmed V and J ends, which lost 6 bases and 0 bases, there was a span of 11 bases. The CDR3 DNA is TGTGCCAGTAGGCTGTCAGTATTGAACACTGAAGCTTTCTTT. Translation gives CASRLSVLNTEAFF.

V is TRBV7-5 and J is TRBJ1-2; TRBD1 is the table's D call, not checked against the DNA. TRBV7-5 has pseudogene status. CDR3 size: 13 residues. CDR3 sequence reads: CASSVDINYGYTF. The CDR3 coding sequence is TGTGCCAGCTCCGTCGACATTAACTATGGCTACACCTTC.

V is TRBV29-1 and J is TRBJ1-1; weak D call: TRBD1 (6 bases). Germline CDR1 reads SQVTM; CDR2 reads ANQGSEA. V lost 6 bases to trimming and J lost 5 bases, with 19 bases between them. CDR3 size: 14 residues. For the CDR3, the DNA is TGCAGCGTCGTGGCTGCAGGGGTAGGAACTGAAGCTTTCTTT. This encodes CSVVAAGVGTEAFF.

This chain connects TRBV19 to TRBJ1-5; D unclear. With 3 bases removed from V and 3 bases from J, the gap between germline ends came to 15 bases. In germline, CDR1 is LNHDA, CDR2 SQIVND (reference sequence). The CDR3 is made up of 16 amino acids. CDR3 bases: TGTGCCAGTAGTATCTTGAGCAACCCTCCCAATCAGCCCCAGCATTTT. Translated: CASSILSNPPNQPQHF.

The V and J genes are TRBV6-1 and TRBJ2-7; D is possibly TRBD1 (5 bases). The germline gives CDR1 MNHNS, CDR2 SASEGT. The CDR3 length is 13 residues. Trimming cost V 3 bases and J 0 bases, with 6 bases left between them. The DNA for the CDR3 is TGTGCCAGCAGTGAGGACATCTCCTACGAGCAGTACTTC. Its protein is CASSEDISYEQYF.

This sequence joins TRBV3-1 (or the pseudogene TRBV3-2) and TRBJ2-3, with a possible D match to TRBD1 (5 bases). The CDR3 extends over 11 amino acids. V was clipped by 4 bases and J by 11 bases, with 10 bases between them. Germline loops: CDR1 LGHDT, CDR2 YNNKEL (reference sequence). DNA for the CDR3: TGTGCCAGCAGCCTAGGGGTCAGGCAGTATTTT. Protein sequence: CASSLGVRQYF.

This clone occurred once. J is TRBJ2-2 and V is TRBV11-2; 13 positions agree with TRBD2. The CDR3 consists of 15 residues. V lost 4 bases and J lost 5; bases outside the gene matches: 1. Germline values: CDR1 SGHAT, CDR2 FQNNGV. The CDR3 reads CASSSLAGGTGELFF. In DNA, the CDR3 is TGTGCCAGCAGCTCACTAGCGGGGGGGACCGGGGAGCTGTTTTTT.

The chain carries TRBV19 and TRBJ1-5; tentatively, D is TRBD1 (5 bases). The germline CDR1 and CDR2 sequences are LNHDA and SQIVND (reference sequence). The V end was cut by 7 bases, the J end by 6 bases, with 13 bases between. The CDR3 runs 13 residues. This CDR3 reads CASKSRGVQPQHF. For the CDR3, the DNA is TGTGCCAGTAAATCCCGGGGGGTTCAGCCCCAGCATTTT.

The CDR3 is CASSWGTSVQETQYF. The CDR3 coding sequence is TGCGCCAGCAGCTGGGGCACTAGCGTACAAGAGACCCAGTACTTC. The chain uses TRBV5-1 and TRBJ2-5; TRBD2 agrees at 7 bases. The ends lost 3 bases at V and 2 bases at J; junction bases unmatched: 7. This CDR3 is 15 amino acids long. Germline V gives CDR1 SGHRS, CDR2 YFSETQ.

The chain combines TRBV5-6 with TRBJ1-1; unclear D gene. The CDR3 totals 13 residues. Deletions cut 4 bases from V and 7 bases from J, with 14 bases between. Germline CDR1 SGHDT, CDR2 YYEEEE. As DNA, the CDR3 is TGTGCCAGCAGCACCGGTGTACCAGGTGAAGCTTTCTTT. Protein sequence: CASSTGVPGEAFF.

This clone came up a few times. This rearrangement joins TRBV29-1 to TRBJ1-1; D call uncertain. Germline V gene lookup returns CDR1 SQVTM and CDR2 ANQGSEA. The CDR3 spans 11 residues. V was pared by 7 bases and J by 3 bases, with 9 bases between. The CDR3 DNA follows: TGCAGCGGAGGAGTAGACACTGAAGCTTTCTTT. Translating gives CSGGVDTEAFF.